Detailed here is one TCR beta chain. The data are from a study of Ad26.COV2.S vaccination and SARS-CoV-2 variants. The treatment denotes: about 20 received Ad26.COV2.S at low or high dose, single or two shots; 5 received placebo; per-sample allocation not given. Day 63 after the first injection of vaccine or placebo was the sampling time. Method: immunoSEQ multiplex PCR; TCRdb's copy keeps in-frame clones and lacks some. This sample has approximately 420,000 clones; around 85% occur once, and the top ten carry 3.5%. Germline V lookup: CDR1 SEHNR, CDR2 FQNEAQ (reference sequence). The CDR3 loop spans 15 amino acids. The J segment lost 1 base and the V segment lost 5 bases, leaving 6 bases of the junction unmatched.

The rearrangement joins TRBV7-9 to TRBJ1-1, with 8 nucleotides matching TRBD1. The source of this sequence is a person between 18 and 60 years old who received the Ad26.COV2.S COVID-19 vaccine or a placebo. The source was peripheral blood, collected in a trial of Ad26.COV2.S vaccine versus placebo. DNA of the CDR3: TGTGCCAGCAGCCCTGCGACAGGGGAGAACACTGAAGCTTTCTTT. Translation gives CASSPATGENTEAFF.